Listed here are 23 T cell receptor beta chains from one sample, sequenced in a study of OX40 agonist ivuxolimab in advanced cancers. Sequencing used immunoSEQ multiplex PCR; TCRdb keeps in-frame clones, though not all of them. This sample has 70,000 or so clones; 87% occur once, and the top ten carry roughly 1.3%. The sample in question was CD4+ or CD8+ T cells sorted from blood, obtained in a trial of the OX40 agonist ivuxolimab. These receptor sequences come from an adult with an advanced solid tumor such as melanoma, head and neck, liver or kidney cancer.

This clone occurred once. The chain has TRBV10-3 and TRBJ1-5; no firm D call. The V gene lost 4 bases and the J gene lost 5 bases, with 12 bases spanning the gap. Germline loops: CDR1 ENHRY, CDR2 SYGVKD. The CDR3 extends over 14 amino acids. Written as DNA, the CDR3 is TGTGCCATCAGTGCCGAAGGGTGGGATCAGCCCCAGCATTTT. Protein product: CAISAEGWDQPQHF.

In DNA, the CDR3 is TGTGCCAGCAGTAGAGGGGGACAGATCTCCTACGAGCAGTACTTC. Protein sequence: CASSRGGQISYEQYF. The chain is built from TRBV6-5 and TRBJ2-7; 7 bases line up with TRBD1. The J segment lost 0 bases and the V segment lost 5 bases, leaving 7 bases of the junction unmatched. This CDR3 comprises 15 residues. Germline-derived CDR1 and CDR2 are MNHEY and SVGAGI.

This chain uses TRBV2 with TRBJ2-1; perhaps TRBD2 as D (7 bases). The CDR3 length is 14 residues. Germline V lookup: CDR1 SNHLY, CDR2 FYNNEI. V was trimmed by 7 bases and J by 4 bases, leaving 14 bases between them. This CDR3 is CASKREGGYNEQFF. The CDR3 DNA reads TGTGCCAGCAAAAGGGAGGGGGGTTACAATGAGCAGTTCTTC.

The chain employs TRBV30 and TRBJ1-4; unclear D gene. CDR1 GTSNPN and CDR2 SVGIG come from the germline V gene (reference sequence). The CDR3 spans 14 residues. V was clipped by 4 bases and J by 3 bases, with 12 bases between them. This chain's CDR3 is CAWNGNLANEKLFF. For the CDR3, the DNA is TGTGCCTGGAACGGAAACCTGGCTAATGAAAAACTGTTTTTT.

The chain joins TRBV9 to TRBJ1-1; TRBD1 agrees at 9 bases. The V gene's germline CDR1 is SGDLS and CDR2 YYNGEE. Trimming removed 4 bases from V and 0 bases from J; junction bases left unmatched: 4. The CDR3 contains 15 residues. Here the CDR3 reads CASSPGTGLNTEAFF. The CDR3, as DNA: TGTGCCAGCAGCCCCGGGACAGGGTTGAACACTGAAGCTTTCTTT.

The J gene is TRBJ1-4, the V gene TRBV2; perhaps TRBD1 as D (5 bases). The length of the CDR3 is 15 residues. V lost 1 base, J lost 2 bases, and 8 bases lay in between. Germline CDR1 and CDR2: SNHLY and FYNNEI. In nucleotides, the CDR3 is TGTGCCAGCAGTGAAGTTTACAGGACTAATGAAAAACTGTTTTTT. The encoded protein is CASSEVYRTNEKLFF.

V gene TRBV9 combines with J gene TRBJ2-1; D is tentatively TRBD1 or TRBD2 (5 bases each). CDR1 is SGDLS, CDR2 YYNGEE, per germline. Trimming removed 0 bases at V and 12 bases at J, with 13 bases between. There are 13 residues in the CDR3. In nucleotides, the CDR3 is TGTGCCAGCAGCGTAGGGGACCCCGTTGGGCAGTTCTTC. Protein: CASSVGDPVGQFF.

This CDR3 is CASSAWLGGGANEKLFF. The CDR3 nucleotides are TGTGCCAGCAGCGCCTGGCTAGGCGGGGGTGCTAATGAAAAACTGTTTTTT. The chain is built from TRBV7-9 and TRBJ1-4; D might be TRBD1 (5 bases). CDR1 and CDR2 from the germline V gene are SEHNR and FQNEAQ (reference sequence). Trimming took off 5 bases at V and 3 bases at J, with 19 bases between the two ends. The CDR3 has 17 residues.

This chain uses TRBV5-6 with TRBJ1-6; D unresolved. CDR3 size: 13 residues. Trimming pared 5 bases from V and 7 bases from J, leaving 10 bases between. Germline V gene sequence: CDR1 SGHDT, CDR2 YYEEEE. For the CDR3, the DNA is TGTGCCAGCAGTGGACTGACCAATTCACCCCTCCACTTT. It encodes CASSGLTNSPLHF.

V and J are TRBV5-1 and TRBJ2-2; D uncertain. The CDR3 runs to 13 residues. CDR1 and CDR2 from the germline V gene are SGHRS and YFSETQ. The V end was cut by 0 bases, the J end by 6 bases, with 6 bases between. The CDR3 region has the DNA TGCGCCAGCAGCTTGGTTGACGCCGGGGAGCTGTTTTTT. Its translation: CASSLVDAGELFF.

The CDR3 DNA reads as TGCAGCGTTGAAAAAGCTAGCACAGATACGCAGTATTTT. Its protein product is CSVEKASTDTQYF. J is TRBJ2-3 and V is TRBV29-1; no firm D call. Trimming left V 2 bases short and J 0 bases short, with 6 bases between. The CDR3 consists of 13 residues. Germline V lookup: CDR1 SQVTM, CDR2 ANQGSEA.

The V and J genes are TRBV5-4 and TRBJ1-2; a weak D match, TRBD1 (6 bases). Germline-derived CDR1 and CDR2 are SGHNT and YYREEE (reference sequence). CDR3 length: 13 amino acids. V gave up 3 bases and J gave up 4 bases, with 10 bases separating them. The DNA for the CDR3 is TGTGCCAGCAGCTACAGGGTCGGCTATGGCTACACCTTC. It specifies CASSYRVGYGYTF.

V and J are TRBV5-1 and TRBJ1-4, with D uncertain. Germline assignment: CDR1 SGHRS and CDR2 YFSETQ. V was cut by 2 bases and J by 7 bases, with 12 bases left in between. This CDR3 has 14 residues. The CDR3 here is CASSFGPTGEKLFF. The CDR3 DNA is TGCGCCAGCAGCTTTGGGCCAACGGGTGAAAAACTGTTTTTT.

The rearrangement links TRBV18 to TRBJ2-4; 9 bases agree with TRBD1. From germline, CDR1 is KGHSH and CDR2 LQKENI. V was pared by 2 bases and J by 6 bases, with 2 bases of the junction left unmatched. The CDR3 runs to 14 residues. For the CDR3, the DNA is TGTGCCAGCTCACCAATGGACAGGGGAAACATTCAGTACTTC. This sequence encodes CASSPMDRGNIQYF.

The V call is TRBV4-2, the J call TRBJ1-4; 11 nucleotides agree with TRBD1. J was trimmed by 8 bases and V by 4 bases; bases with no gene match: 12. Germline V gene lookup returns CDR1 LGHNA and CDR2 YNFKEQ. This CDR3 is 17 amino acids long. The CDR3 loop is CASSPPQQDRGREKLFF. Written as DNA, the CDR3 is TGTGCCAGCAGCCCCCCGCAACAGGACAGGGGGCGGGAAAAACTGTTTTTT.

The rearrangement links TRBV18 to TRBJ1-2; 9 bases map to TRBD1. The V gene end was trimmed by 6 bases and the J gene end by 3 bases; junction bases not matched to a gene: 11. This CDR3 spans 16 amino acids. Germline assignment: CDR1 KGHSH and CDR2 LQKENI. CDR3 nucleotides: TGTGCCAGCTCTCTTCAAGGGACAGGGATTTACTATGGCTACACCTTC. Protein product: CASSLQGTGIYYGYTF.

The CDR3 reads CASSFWAADTQYF. The CDR3 nucleotides read TGTGCCAGCAGCTTCTGGGCTGCAGATACGCAGTATTTT. The J gene is TRBJ2-3, the V gene TRBV14; D is unresolved. Germline V gene data show CDR1 as SGHDN and CDR2 as FVKESK. The CDR3 runs 13 residues. Trimming left V 5 bases short and J 4 bases short, with 10 bases between.

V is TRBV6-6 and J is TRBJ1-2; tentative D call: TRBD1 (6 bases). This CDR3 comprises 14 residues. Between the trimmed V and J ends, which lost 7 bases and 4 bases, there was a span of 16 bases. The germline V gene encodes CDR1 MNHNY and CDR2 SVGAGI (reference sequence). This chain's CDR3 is CASTPRGGGYGYTF. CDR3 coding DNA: TGTGCCAGCACCCCAAGGGGGGGCGGCTATGGCTACACCTTC.

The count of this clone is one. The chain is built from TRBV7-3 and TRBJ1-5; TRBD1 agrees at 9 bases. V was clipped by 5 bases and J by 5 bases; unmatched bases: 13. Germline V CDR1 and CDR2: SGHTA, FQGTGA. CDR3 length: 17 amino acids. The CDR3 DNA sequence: TGTGCCAGCAGCCCCCGATCCGGACAGGGGATAGATCAGCCCCAGCATTTT. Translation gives CASSPRSGQGIDQPQHF.

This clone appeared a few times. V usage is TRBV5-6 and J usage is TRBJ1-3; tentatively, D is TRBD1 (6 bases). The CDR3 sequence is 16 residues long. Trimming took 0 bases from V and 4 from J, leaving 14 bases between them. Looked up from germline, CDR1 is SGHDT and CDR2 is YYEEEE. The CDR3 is CASSLVGGQRGNTIYF. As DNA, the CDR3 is TGTGCCAGCAGCTTGGTCGGAGGACAGCGAGGAAACACCATATATTTT.

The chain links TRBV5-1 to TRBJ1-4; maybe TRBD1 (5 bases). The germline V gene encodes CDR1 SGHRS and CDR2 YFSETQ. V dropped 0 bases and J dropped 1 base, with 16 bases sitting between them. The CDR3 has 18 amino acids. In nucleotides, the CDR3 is TGCGCCAGCAGCTTGGACGCCCCAGGGATTGGAACTAATGAAAAACTGTTTTTT. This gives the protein CASSLDAPGIGTNEKLFF.

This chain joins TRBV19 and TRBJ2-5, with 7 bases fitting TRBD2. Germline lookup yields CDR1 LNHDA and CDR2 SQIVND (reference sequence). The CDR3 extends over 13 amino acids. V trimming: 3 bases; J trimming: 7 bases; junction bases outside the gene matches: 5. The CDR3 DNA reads TGTGCCAGTAGTATGGGCGGCGGGAGGACCCAGTACTTC. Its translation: CASSMGGGRTQYF.

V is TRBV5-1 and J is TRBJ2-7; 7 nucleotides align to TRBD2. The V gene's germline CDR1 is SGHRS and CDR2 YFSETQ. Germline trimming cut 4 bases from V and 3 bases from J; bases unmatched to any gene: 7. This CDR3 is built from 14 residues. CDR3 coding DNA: TGCGCCAGCAGCACAAACCCGGGAGGCTACGAGCAGTACTTC. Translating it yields CASSTNPGGYEQYF.